This T cell receptor (beta chain) was retrieved from a study of blood T cell repertoires in COVID-19. The germline V gene encodes CDR1 SGHNT and CDR2 YENEEA. Trimming removed 1 base from V and 0 bases from J, with 5 bases in between. The CDR3 is 14 residues long. The repertoire was sequenced with immunoSEQ multiplex PCR; TCRdb's copy has only in-frame clones and lacks some. The data show hundreds of thousands of clones, roughly 80% seen once. The clonotype was recovered from a woman at least 80 years old with acute or convalescent COVID-19. The sequenced sample was peripheral blood. J is TRBJ2-3 and V is TRBV11-3; D gene uncertain. Written as DNA, the CDR3 is TGTGCCAGCAGCTTAGGTACTAGCACAGATACGCAGTATTTT. Its translation is CASSLGTSTDTQYF.